Listed here is a single T cell receptor (beta chain). Its antigen is still unknown. The length of the CDR3 is 14 residues. The V end was cut by 3 bases, the J end by 7 bases, with 13 bases between. The V gene's germline CDR1 is LNHDA and CDR2 SQIVND (reference sequence). The protocol was immunoSEQ multiplex PCR, while the TCRdb copy is restricted to in-frame clones and leaves out a portion. The sample has roughly 160,000 clones, about 85% seen once. Regarding time point: blood 4 weeks post-SBRT, at nephrectomy. The treatment denotes: 15 Gy SBRT to primary tumor, nephrectomy 4 weeks later. Nephrectomy followed 15 Gy stereotactic body radiation by 4 weeks. The sample is drawn from a study of radiation and T cells in renal cell carcinoma. General study findings and limits: In blood, top tumor clones expanded by 2 weeks, shrinking by 4.

The receptor was derived from a woman in her 50s with renal cell carcinoma. This specimen consisted of blood, obtained from a patient whose treatment included radiotherapy and nephrectomy. V is TRBV19 and J is TRBJ1-5; D is ambiguous. CDR3 residues: CASSIAAGSQPQHF. The DNA of the CDR3 is TGTGCCAGTAGTATCGCCGCGGGGAGCCAGCCCCAGCATTTT.